Listed below are T cell receptor beta chains from one sample, sequenced in a study of T-cell memory formation after mild COVID-19. TCRdb re-called the 5' RACE reads with MiXCR, one entry per CDR3 protein. Altogether a few hundred thousand distinct CDR3 sequences are present, around 21% being singletons, with the ten largest covering around 13%. The sample consisted of PBMCs or a T cell subset sorted from them (not recorded which). The receptors were gathered from an adult woman who had mild COVID-19 (a few samples of this study predate the infection). Cell type and time point are not known. Each CDR3 is given with its conserved first and last residue. Fields, in order: J gene, D gene, clone size, V gene, CDR3 DNA, CDR3 protein. A D gene is named only where the DNA matches it firmly. Size is stated for part of the rows, as once, few or many counts, or as a class when the clone is expanded.

TRBJ2-1 | TRBD2 | many | TRBV27 | TGTGCCAGCAGTTGGACTAGCGGGAGCCTTCTTCTCTACAATGAGCAGTTCTTC | CASSWTSGSLLLYNEQFF
TRBJ1-2 | - | - | TRBV27 | TGTGCCAGCAGGACGGGTGTCGGCTATGGCTACACCTTC | CASRTGVGYGYTF
TRBJ2-7 | - | few | TRBV3-1 | TGTGCCAGCAGTGCGGGACCAGGGGAGCAGTACTTC | CASSAGPGEQYF
TRBJ2-7 | TRBD2 | - | TRBV6-6 | TGTGCCAGCAATATAGGACTAGCGGGAGGCGAGCAGTACTTC | CASNIGLAGGEQYF
TRBJ1-2 | - | - | TRBV12-3/TRBV12-4 | TGTGCCAGCACCTCCCCGGGGGAGGTTCCCTATGGCTACACCTTC | CASTSPGEVPYGYTF
TRBJ2-1 | - | - | TRBV4-2 | TGTGCCAGCAGCCAAGATATGGGACGGGCGTCCTACAATGAGCAGTTCTTC | CASSQDMGRASYNEQFF
TRBJ1-2 | TRBD1 | few | TRBV5-1 | TGCGCCAGCAGCTTGGGGGACAGGGGAGTCGGCGGCTACACCTTC | CASSLGDRGVGGYTF
TRBJ2-7 | TRBD2 | few | TRBV6-5 | TGTGCCAGCCCAAGCCGGGCTAGCGGTCTATCGAACGAGCAGTACTTC | CASPSRASGLSNEQYF
TRBJ2-4 | - | - | TRBV4-1 | TGCGCCAGCAGCCAGGACCCGATCAGAGCCAAAAACATTCAGTACTTC | CASSQDPIRAKNIQYF
TRBJ2-7 | TRBD1 | - | TRBV3-1 | TGTGCCAGCAGCCAAGCGGGACAGGGTTGGTACGAGCAGTACTTC | CASSQAGQGWYEQYF
TRBJ2-1 | TRBD1 | - | TRBV7-9 | TGTGCCAGCAGACGGACAGGGGCGGGCAATGAGCAGTTCTTC | CASRRTGAGNEQFF
TRBJ1-4 | TRBD1 | - | TRBV20-1 | TGCAGTGCTAGTGGCCTACCGGGACAGGAGGAAAAACTGTTTTTT | CSASGLPGQEEKLFF
TRBJ1-5 | - | - | TRBV5-6 | TGTGCCAGCAGCTTGGTTCGCGACAGCGCTCGGCAGCCCCAGCATTTT | CASSLVRDSARQPQHF
TRBJ1-4 | - | few | TRBV5-1 | TGCGCCAGCAGCGTTGCCTGGACTGCAACTAATGAAAAACTGTTTTTT | CASSVAWTATNEKLFF
TRBJ2-6 | - | few | TRBV6-2/TRBV6-3 | TGTGCCAGCGCAAGGGCCGGGGCCAACGTCCTGACTTTC | CASARAGANVLTF
TRBJ1-6 | - | - | TRBV2 | TGTGCCAGCAGAGGAGGGGCCTATAATTCACCCCTCCACTTT | CASRGGAYNSPLHF
TRBJ2-3 | - | - | TRBV11-2 | TGTGCCAGCAGCTTAGGGGTAAGCGGCACAGATACGCAGTATTTT | CASSLGVSGTDTQYF
TRBJ1-1 | - | - | TRBV7-9 | TGTGCCAGCAGCTTCAACAGGAACCTGAACACTGAAGCTTTCTTT | CASSFNRNLNTEAFF
TRBJ2-1 | - | - | TRBV7-9 | TGTGCCAGCAGCTTAGCGATCGGAGAGCAGTTCTTC | CASSLAIGEQFF
TRBJ2-1 | - | few | TRBV9 | TGTGCCAGCAGCGGAGAGGCTGGGACATGGGTCAATGAGCAGTTCTTC | CASSGEAGTWVNEQFF
TRBJ2-3 | - | many | TRBV6-4 | TGTGCCAGCAGTGACTCTCCGGGACGACCGGATACGCAGTATTTT | CASSDSPGRPDTQYF
TRBJ2-5 | - | - | TRBV25-1 | TGTGCCAGCAGGGAACGGGCGACCCAGTACTTC | CASRERATQYF
TRBJ2-3 | TRBD2 | once | TRBV30 | TGTGCCTGGAGTCGAGGCGGGAGGGCTCCAGATACGCAGTATTTT | CAWSRGGRAPDTQYF
TRBJ2-2 | - | - | TRBV7-9 | TGTGCCAGCAGCTTAGCGTTCAGGGAGAACACCGGGGAGCTGTTTTTT | CASSLAFRENTGELFF
TRBJ2-6 | - | few | TRBV15 | TGTGCCACCAGCAGAGATCCGAAGGCTGGGGCCAACGTCCTGACTTTC | CATSRDPKAGANVLTF
TRBJ2-3 | - | - | TRBV5-1 | TGCGCCAGCAGCCAAACTGGGGGCCGCACAGATACGCAGTATTTT | CASSQTGGRTDTQYF
TRBJ2-7 | - | - | TRBV4-1 | TGCGCCAGCAGCCTACAGGGGGGGGGTCTCTACTACGAGCAGTACTTC | CASSLQGGGLYYEQYF
TRBJ1-1 | - | few | TRBV7-7 | TGTGCCAGCAGCTTTAGGTTGAGGAACACTGAAGCTTTCTTT | CASSFRLRNTEAFF
TRBJ2-1 | - | few | TRBV3-1 | TGTGCCAGCAGCCAAGAGACCAACAATGAGCAGTTCTTC | CASSQETNNEQFF
TRBJ2-5 | TRBD2 | - | TRBV12-3/TRBV12-4 | TGTGCCAGCAGAGCGACTAGCGGGAGACGGGAGACCCAGTACTTC | CASRATSGRRETQYF
TRBJ1-2 | TRBD1 | few | TRBV27 | TGTGCCAGCTGTGGGACAGGGCTATTCTATGGCTACACCTTC | CASCGTGLFYGYTF
TRBJ2-5 | - | - | TRBV4-3 | TGCGCCAGCAGCCAAGACACAGAACAAGAGACCCAGTACTTC | CASSQDTEQETQYF
TRBJ2-2 | - | few | TRBV6-5 | TGTGCCAGCAGTTACGGGGAAACCGGGGAGCTGTTTTTT | CASSYGETGELFF
TRBJ2-7 | - | few | TRBV29-1 | TGCAGCGCCCAGGTGGACGCGAGCTCCTACGAGCAGTACTTC | CSAQVDASSYEQYF
TRBJ1-2 | - | - | TRBV19 | TGTGCCAGTAGTATGCCAGGGTTCAAGTATGGCTACACCTTC | CASSMPGFKYGYTF
TRBJ2-5 | - | few | TRBV5-1 | TGCGCCAGCCGCGGGGGCGTGATCGGTTTCGAGACCCAGTACTTC | CASRGGVIGFETQYF
TRBJ2-2 | - | - | TRBV12-3/TRBV12-4 | TGTGCCAGCAGTTTACGCCACCGGGGGACCGGGGAGCTGTTTTTT | CASSLRHRGTGELFF
TRBJ2-3 | - | few | TRBV6-5 | TGTGCCAGCAGTCCAACCGTTAGCACAGATACGCAGTATTTT | CASSPTVSTDTQYF
TRBJ1-1 | - | - | TRBV9 | TGTGCCAGCAGCGACGTCTCAAACAGTACGGGGCTGAACACTGAAGCTTTCTTT | CASSDVSNSTGLNTEAFF
TRBJ1-1 | - | - | TRBV12-3/TRBV12-4 | TGTGCCAGCAGCCCTAGGCCACAACTCATGAACACTGAAGCTTTCTTT | CASSPRPQLMNTEAFF
TRBJ1-1 | TRBD1 | - | TRBV5-5 | TGTGCCAGCAGCTTGGGGCAGGGGGCTCCCCCTGAAGCTTTCTTT | CASSLGQGAPPEAFF
TRBJ2-7 | TRBD1 | - | TRBV6-5 | TGTGCCAGCAGTTACTCCCTCGGACAGGGCCAGTACTTC | CASSYSLGQGQYF
TRBJ2-1 | TRBD2 | few | TRBV12-3/TRBV12-4 | TGTGCCAGCAGAGCCACTAGCGGGGGTGTAAATGAGCAGTTCTTC | CASRATSGGVNEQFF
TRBJ2-3 | - | few | TRBV7-2 | TGTGCCGGACAGGTAGCGGGGAACCAGGCCCCTGGGGATACGCAGTATTTT | CAGQVAGNQAPGDTQYF
TRBJ2-7 | TRBD2 | - | TRBV20-1 | TGCAGTGCTAGCCCTGGGGGTAGCGGGACCTACGAGCAGTACTTC | CSASPGGSGTYEQYF
TRBJ2-2 | - | - | TRBV12-3/TRBV12-4 | TGTGCCAGCAAGTGGCGTAACGGGGACACCGGGGAGCTGTTTTTT | CASKWRNGDTGELFF
TRBJ2-7 | TRBD1 | - | TRBV4-1 | TGCGCCAGCAGCCGGGGACAGGGTCACGAGCAGTACTTC | CASSRGQGHEQYF